The 29 T cell receptor beta chains presented below share a single source sample, sequenced in a study of blood T cell repertoires in COVID-19. The table came from immunoSEQ multiplex PCR; TCRdb's copy has only in-frame clones and leaves some out. This sample has 230,000 or so clones, with roughly 88% found just once. Specimen: peripheral blood. These receptors were taken from a woman in her forties who had recovered from COVID-19.

V and J are TRBV19 and TRBJ2-1, with TRBD1 identical over 8 bases. Germline assignment: CDR1 LNHDA and CDR2 SQIVND (reference sequence). The CDR3 has 15 residues. With 8 bases clipped from V and 2 bases from J, the junction kept 8 bases outside the gene matches. The CDR3 loop is CASLPSGGAYNEQFF. The CDR3 DNA follows: TGTGCCAGTCTTCCCTCAGGGGGCGCCTACAATGAGCAGTTCTTC.

The chain employs TRBV2 and TRBJ1-4; no reliable D call. The germline gives CDR1 SNHLY, CDR2 FYNNEI. Trimming cost V 8 bases and J 5 bases, with 12 bases left between them. This CDR3 region has 13 residues. The CDR3 protein is CASGRRRNEKLFF. As DNA, the CDR3 is TGTGCCAGCGGAAGGAGGAGAAATGAAAAACTGTTTTTT.

The chain has TRBV2 and TRBJ2-7, with D perhaps TRBD1 (6 bases). The V and J ends lost 9 bases and 2 bases respectively, with 14 bases between them. Germline values: CDR1 SNHLY, CDR2 FYNNEI. This CDR3 spans 13 amino acids. The CDR3 spells CARSQGATYEQYF. The CDR3, as DNA: TGTGCCAGATCACAGGGCGCTACCTACGAGCAGTACTTC.

The chain joins TRBV3-1 (or the pseudogene TRBV3-2) to TRBJ1-5; TRBD1 agrees at 8 bases. Germline V CDR1 and CDR2: LGHDT, YNNKEL (reference sequence). This CDR3 contains 15 residues. V trimming: 1 base; J trimming: 5 bases; junction bases outside the gene matches: 4. Here the CDR3 DNA reads TGTGCCAGCAGCCAAGCAGGGGGCGCGCATCAGCCCCAGCATTTT. Translating it yields CASSQAGGAHQPQHF.

V is TRBV28 and J is TRBJ1-6; TRBD1 might be the D (6 bases). V lost 9 bases, J lost 10 bases, and 16 bases lay in between. The CDR3 length is 13 residues. Germline lookup yields CDR1 MDHEN and CDR2 SYDVKM. The CDR3 sequence is CASRQGIYSPLHF. DNA for the CDR3: TGTGCCAGTAGGCAGGGGATCTACTCACCCCTCCACTTT.

This clone was counted once. This chain links TRBV7-9 with TRBJ1-2, with unresolved D. Looked up from germline, CDR1 is SEHNR and CDR2 is FQNEAQ (reference sequence). The length of the CDR3 is 14 residues. V dropped 5 bases and J dropped 5 bases, with 15 bases sitting between them. The CDR3 protein is CASSPAVEVYGYTF. In nucleotides, the CDR3 is TGTGCCAGCAGCCCGGCGGTAGAGGTTTATGGCTACACCTTC. Full variable domain (remainder filled in from reference TRBV7-9 and TRBJ1-2): DTGVSQNPRHKITKRGQNVTFRCDPISEHNRLYWYRQTLGQGPEFLTYFQNEAQLEKSRLLSDRFSAERPKGSFSTLEIQRTEQGDSAMYLCASSPAVEVYGYTFGSGTRLTVV.

The V gene is TRBV7-2, the J gene TRBJ2-3; 10 bases match TRBD2. Per the germline V gene, CDR1 is SGHTA and CDR2 is FQGNSA. V lost 4 bases and J lost 6; bases outside the gene matches: 10. This CDR3 spans 16 amino acids. The CDR3 region is CASSSFSGGFRDTQYF. Here the CDR3 DNA reads TGTGCCAGCAGCTCCTTTAGCGGGGGGTTCCGGGATACGCAGTATTTT. Full variable domain (outside the CDR3, taken from reference TRBV7-2 and TRBJ2-3): GAGVSQSPSNKVTEKGKDVELRCDPISGHTALYWYRQSLGQGLEFLIYFQGNSAPDKSGLPSDRFSAERTGGSVSTLTIQRTQQEDSAVYLCASSSFSGGFRDTQYFGPGTRLTVL.

The chain couples TRBV5-4 to TRBJ1-1; 8 positions agree with TRBD1. V dropped 3 bases and J dropped 3; count of bases not matched to a gene: 7. The germline CDR1 and CDR2 sequences are SGHNT and YYREEE (reference sequence). The CDR3 length is 15 residues. DNA of the CDR3: TGTGCCAGCAGCTGGGGGGGGACAGGACACACTGAAGCTTTCTTT. Residues: CASSWGGTGHTEAFF.

This sequence joins TRBV29-1 and TRBJ1-1, with D perhaps TRBD1 (5 bases). The CDR3 covers 12 residues. Germline lookup yields CDR1 SQVTM and CDR2 ANQGSEA. V gave up 4 bases and J gave up 3 bases, with 9 bases separating them. DNA of the CDR3: TGCAGCGTTGCAGGGTGGGACACTGAAGCTTTCTTT. It translates to CSVAGWDTEAFF.

The gene calls are TRBV28 and TRBJ1-1; tentative D call: TRBD1 (6 bases). CDR1 is MDHEN, CDR2 SYDVKM, per germline. The CDR3 has 14 amino acids. The DNA for the CDR3 is TGTGAGTCCCGCCAAAGGACAGTCTACACTGAAGCTTTCTTT. Translation: CESRQRTVYTEAFF. Full variable domain (missing parts from reference TRBV28 and TRBJ1-1): DVKVTQSSRYLVKRTGEKVFLECVQDMDHENMFWYRQDPGLGLRLIYFSYDVKMKEKGDIPEGYSVSREKKERFSLILESASTNQTSMYLCESRQRTVYTEAFFGQGTRLTVV.

The chain recombines TRBV6-5 with TRBJ2-7, with D tentatively TRBD2 (7 bases). Germline assignment: CDR1 MNHEY and CDR2 SVGAGI. This CDR3 has 16 amino acids. The V end was cut by 2 bases, the J end by 3 bases, with 17 bases between. This CDR3 is CASSYGGGQNFYEQYF. The CDR3 DNA is TGTGCCAGCAGTTACGGGGGGGGGCAAAACTTCTACGAGCAGTACTTC.

The chain links TRBV5-4 to TRBJ2-7, with a possible D match to TRBD2 (7 bases). CDR3 length equals 14 residues. CDR1 SGHNT and CDR2 YYREEE come from the germline V gene (reference sequence). Trimming shortened V by 6 bases and J by 5 bases, and 18 bases separated the two germline ends. The CDR3 protein is CASNFGGGGNEQYF. CDR3 nucleotides: TGTGCCAGCAACTTTGGGGGGGGCGGAAACGAGCAGTACTTC.

This chain joins TRBV5-1 and TRBJ2-1; D is possibly TRBD2 (6 bases). V was trimmed by 4 bases and J by 1 base, leaving 12 bases between them. Germline V gene data show CDR1 as SGHRS and CDR2 as YFSETQ. The CDR3 runs to 15 residues. The CDR3 nucleotides read TGCGCCAGCAGCCCGACTAGTCTGTCCTACAATGAGCAGTTCTTC. Amino acid sequence: CASSPTSLSYNEQFF. Based on the CDR3 plus reference TRBV5-1 and TRBJ2-1, the full variable domain is KAGVTQTPRYLIKTRGQQVTLSCSPISGHRSVSWYQQTPGQGLQFLFEYFSETQRNKGNFPGRFSGRQFSNSRSEMNVSTLELGDSALYLCASSPTSLSYNEQFFGPGTRLTVL.

The chain recombines TRBV10-3 with TRBJ2-5; 11 bases agree with TRBD2. Germline V lookup: CDR1 ENHRY, CDR2 SYGVKD. After removal of 8 bases from V and 3 bases from J, the junction contained 2 bases not matched to a gene. The CDR3 contains 13 residues. Written as DNA, the CDR3 is TGTGCCATCCAGGGACTAGCGGAAGAGACCCAGTACTTC. This sequence encodes CAIQGLAEETQYF.

The CDR3: CASSYGQGRPDTQYF. The CDR3, as DNA: TGTGCCAGCAGTTACGGCCAGGGTCGTCCAGATACGCAGTATTTT. J is TRBJ2-3 and V is TRBV6-5, with TRBD1 as a possible D gene (5 bases). The CDR3 length is 15 residues. Germline V lookup: CDR1 MNHEY, CDR2 SVGAGI. V shed 2 bases and J shed 4 bases, with 13 bases lying between them.

The chain is built from TRBV5-1 and TRBJ1-2; D is uncertain. Germline CDR1 and CDR2: SGHRS and YFSETQ. The CDR3 runs 13 residues. V was shortened by 2 bases and J by 1 base, with 6 bases between the two germline ends. The CDR3 here is CASSFSDNYGYTF. In nucleotides, the CDR3 is TGCGCCAGCAGCTTTTCAGATAACTATGGCTACACCTTC. Full variable domain (rest looked up from reference TRBV5-1 and TRBJ1-2): KAGVTQTPRYLIKTRGQQVTLSCSPISGHRSVSWYQQTPGQGLQFLFEYFSETQRNKGNFPGRFSGRQFSNSRSEMNVSTLELGDSALYLCASSFSDNYGYTFGSGTRLTVV.

V and J are TRBV6-2 or TRBV6-3 and TRBJ2-3; a weak D match, TRBD2 (7 bases). This CDR3 is built from 14 residues. Germline loops: CDR1 MNHEY, CDR2 SVGEGT. Deletions cut 5 bases from V and 11 bases from J, with 20 bases between. The CDR3 loop is CASSLPFSGGRQYF. The CDR3 nucleotides are TGTGCCAGCAGTCTCCCCTTTTCGGGGGGCAGGCAGTATTTT.

This chain joins TRBV19 and TRBJ2-6, with 7 bases aligning to TRBD1. V lost 7 bases to trimming and J lost 1 base; unmatched junction nucleotides: 4. Per the germline V gene, CDR1 is LNHDA and CDR2 is SQIVND (reference sequence). The CDR3 has 15 residues. The chain's CDR3 is CASTYRGSGANVLTF. The CDR3 DNA follows: TGTGCCAGTACATACAGGGGTTCTGGGGCCAACGTCCTGACTTTC.

The chain's CDR3 is CASSQELIGTGLGEQYF. CDR3 coding DNA: TGTGCCAGCAGCCAAGAGCTGATCGGGACAGGACTTGGTGAGCAGTACTTC. J is TRBJ2-7 and V is TRBV3-1 (or the pseudogene TRBV3-2); 8 bases line up with TRBD1. CDR1 LGHDT and CDR2 YNNKEL come from the germline V gene (reference sequence). This CDR3 comprises 17 residues. Losses at the gene ends were 0 bases for V and 7 bases for J; bases not matched to a gene: 14.

The rearrangement uses TRBV11-1 and TRBJ1-1, with D perhaps TRBD1 (5 bases). The CDR3 contains 13 residues. V was shortened by 0 bases and J by 6 bases, with 8 bases between the two germline ends. Germline V gene data show CDR1 as SGHAT and CDR2 as FQDESV (reference sequence). The CDR3 nucleotides read TGTGCCAGCAGCTTAGCGCAAGGGGCTGAAGCTTTCTTT. Translating it yields CASSLAQGAEAFF.

The chain joins TRBV5-5 to TRBJ2-3, with D uncertain. Germline CDR1 SGHKS, CDR2 YYEKEE (reference sequence). CDR3 length: 14 amino acids. The V end was cut by 2 bases, the J end by 2 bases, with 9 bases between. DNA for the CDR3: TGTGCCAGCAGCTTCCAGCAGGACACAGATACGCAGTATTTT. Translating gives CASSFQQDTDTQYF.

The V and J genes are TRBV7-2 and TRBJ1-6; 8 bases map to TRBD1. CDR3 length equals 16 residues. CDR1 SGHTA and CDR2 FQGNSA come from the germline V gene. With V trimmed by 1 base and J by 9 bases, 8 bases remained unmatched. The CDR3 protein is CASSLGPSGGRSPLHF. For the CDR3, the DNA is TGTGCCAGCAGCTTAGGACCATCAGGGGGCCGTTCACCCCTCCACTTT.

The chain has TRBV7-2 and TRBJ2-1; D ambiguous. Germline V lookup: CDR1 SGHTA, CDR2 FQGNSA. CDR3 length: 15 amino acids. The ends were cut back, 5 bases at V and 0 bases at J, with 11 bases in the middle. The CDR3 here is CASSLQSFSYNEQFF. The CDR3 DNA is TGTGCCAGCAGCCTGCAGTCTTTCTCCTACAATGAGCAGTTCTTC.

This chain uses TRBV3-1 (or the pseudogene TRBV3-2) with TRBJ2-3; 14 nucleotides line up with TRBD2. The CDR3 totals 17 residues. Per the germline V gene, CDR1 is LGHDT and CDR2 is YNNKEL (reference sequence). The ends lost 4 bases at V and 3 bases at J; junction bases unmatched: 6. CDR3 in DNA: TGTGCCAGCAGCCTAGGACTAGCGGGGGGTGGGACAGATACGCAGTATTTT. Protein: CASSLGLAGGGTDTQYF.

The gene calls are TRBV6-5 and TRBJ1-1; 8 bases match TRBD1. V was clipped by 0 bases and J by 5 bases; unmatched bases: 5. Looked up from germline, CDR1 is MNHEY and CDR2 is SVGAGI. This CDR3 is 15 amino acids long. DNA of the CDR3: TGTGCCAGCAGTTACTCCGGGACAGGCAGTACTGAAGCTTTCTTT. This translates into CASSYSGTGSTEAFF.

Points on this clone: The DNA is left out, because the CDR3 cannot be placed on it with certainty; the CDR3 is given as TCRdb lists it. V is TRBV23-1 and J is TRBJ2-7; no check of the table's D call, TRBD1, against the DNA was made. TRBV23-1 is designated an ORF whose function remains uncertain. Ends included, the CDR3 has 12 residues. The chain's CDR3 is CASVGQGIVGDF.

This chain connects TRBV7-3 to TRBJ2-1; TRBD2 agrees at 8 bases. V gave up 1 base and J gave up 6 bases; unmatched junction bases: 11. Per germline, CDR1 SGHTA and CDR2 FQGTGA. The CDR3 is 17 amino acids. The CDR3 sequence: CASSLNRGGYLGNEQFF. The CDR3 nucleotides read TGTGCCAGCAGCTTAAACCGGGGGGGTTATTTAGGCAATGAGCAGTTCTTC.

CDR3 sequence (DNA): TGTGCCACCGCCAGACAGCCACTGAACTATGGCTACACCTTC. Its translation is CATARQPLNYGYTF. The rearrangement links TRBV15 to TRBJ1-2; weak D call: TRBD1 (5 bases). Germline CDR1 is LNHNV and CDR2 is YYDKDF (reference sequence). CDR3 size: 14 residues. Trimming shortened V by 8 bases and J by 2 bases, and 15 bases separated the two germline ends.

V gene TRBV19 combines with J gene TRBJ2-3, with D tentatively TRBD1 (5 bases). Germline CDR1 reads LNHDA; CDR2 reads SQIVND (reference sequence). Trimming removed 0 bases from V and 4 bases from J, with 5 bases in between. The CDR3 has 13 residues. CDR3 sequence reads: CASSIEGPDTQYF. In DNA form, the CDR3 reads TGTGCCAGTAGTATAGAGGGGCCAGATACGCAGTATTTT.